The subject of this entry is one TCR beta chain. Its antigen is still unknown. Base-call qualities are not available, and no considerably larger clone is one nucleotide away. This sample is part of a study of CD8 T cells in Susac syndrome (dated by TCRdb to 2018 to 2020). Regarding the research as a whole: Of the Susac syndrome patients who were sequenced, roughly 6 had clinically active disease and about 8 were in clinical remission. At blood withdrawal, Susac syndrome patients were either therapy-naive, taking corticosteroids (in some cases with IVIg as well), or taking IVIg alone. The study used repertoire sequencing to test whether antigen drove CD8+ T cell activation and differentiation in Susac syndrome.

RNA was extracted with the RNeasy kit and 0.5 to 1 ug was reverse transcribed using random hexamers. TCR beta CDR3 regions were amplified with the immunoSEQ multiplex PCR assay covering 54 Vbeta and 13 Jbeta segments. Bias from PCR amplification was corrected by using a synthetic template baseline for primer optimization and for computational correction. The published analysis was carried out like this. Reads were assigned to V, D and J genes according to IMGT and analyzed in immunoSEQ Analyzer, with only productive sequences retained. To calculate clonality, Shannon entropy was normalized by log2 of the number of productive unique sequences and then subtracted from one. For each patient and control, public and private clones were evaluated within the 100 most prevalent clones. Clones were defined as Susac-specific when absent from the healthy and MS cohorts, from about 970 published viral clones and from other ImmuneACCESS disease sequences. The public reads were reprocessed in TCRdb via fastp at Q25 and MiXCR, keeping in-frame beta chains. Duplicate CDR3 protein sequences are folded into a single record with the most common DNA and genes. TCRdb, rather than the study authors, made the V and J calls. For this sample the table gives under 150,000 distinct CDR3 sequences, of which 95% were detected only once. The leading ten clones occupy roughly 0.14% of the sample.

The study at large found these results: In the CD4+ T cell repertoire of Susac syndrome patients, clonal expansion was not detected. The number of individuals in the TCR sequencing and HLA analysis was recognized as being relatively small.

Relative to germline, V is missing 0 bases and J is missing 5 bases, with 4 bases of the junction outside any gene match. The CDR3 measures 16 amino acids from cysteine to phenylalanine. The entry retains the CDR3 DNA only, 48 bases that are in frame from base 1. CDR1 and CDR2, looked up from the germline V gene (reference sequence), are DFQATT and SNEGSKA. Peripheral blood CD8+ and CD4+ T cells from healthy donors, Susac syndrome patients and multiple sclerosis patients were profiled using high-throughput TCR beta sequencing. Recently defined diagnostic criteria for definite or probable disease were met by the Susac syndrome patients. Bulk CD8+ and CD4+ T cells were purified by magnetic negative isolation, whereas CD8+ TEMRA cells were enriched by FACS. Blood was drawn into EDTA tubes, processed within 24 hours, and PBMCs were isolated by density gradient centrifugation. PBMCs intended for TCR sequencing were cryopreserved in liquid nitrogen and thawed later in a water bath at 37 degrees C. Purity of sorted or isolated CD4+, CD8+ and CD8+ TEMRA cells was at least 90%.

Sample: CD4+ T cells from PBMCs. The sequence came from a human donor with Susac syndrome. The chain was built from TRBV20-1 and TRBJ2-3, with 14 central nucleotides matching TRBD2. The nucleotides read TGCAGTGCTAGAGACCCCGGACTAGCGGGAGGAGATACGCAGTATTTT. Its translation reads: CSARDPGLAGGDTQYF.